One and the same sample provided the 15 T cell receptor beta chains below, sequenced in a study of shared clonotypes between healthy human individuals. Some clones are missing from TCRdb's copy, which holds only in-frame ones; the method was immunoSEQ multiplex PCR. The data hold roughly 1,100,000 clones, with more than 65% observed a single time. The sample taken for sequencing was memory CD4+ T cells sorted from blood. The subset is: CD45RA-negative fraction. These receptors came from a man in his late teens or twenties in good health.

The V gene is TRBV6-6, the J gene TRBJ1-6; the match to TRBD1 covers 10 bases. Germline trimming cut 9 bases from V and 9 bases from J; bases unmatched to any gene: 11. Germline V gene sequence: CDR1 MNHNY, CDR2 SVGAGI (reference sequence). The CDR3 runs to 15 residues. The CDR3 sequence: CASLKSDRGGSPLHF. Written as DNA, the CDR3 is TGTGCCAGTCTTAAATCGGACAGGGGGGGTTCACCCCTCCACTTT.

This chain uses TRBV11-3 with TRBJ2-7; D call uncertain. The CDR3 extends over 15 amino acids. Deletions cut 2 bases from V and 3 bases from J, with 14 bases between. Germline CDR1 SGHNT, CDR2 YENEEA. CDR3 amino acids: CASSLPGWSHYEQYF. The CDR3 region has the DNA TGTGCCAGCAGCTTACCTGGGTGGTCACACTACGAGCAGTACTTC.

The V gene is TRBV5-1, the J gene TRBJ2-7; the match to TRBD1 covers 12 bases. The CDR3 consists of 15 residues. After removal of 0 bases from V and 5 bases from J, the junction contained 3 bases not matched to a gene. Germline-derived CDR1 and CDR2 are SGHRS and YFSETQ. CDR3: CASSLAGTGGNEQYF. The CDR3 DNA follows: TGCGCCAGCAGCTTGGCCGGGACAGGGGGCAACGAGCAGTACTTC.

This chain uses TRBV19 with TRBJ2-3; D tentatively reads TRBD1 or TRBD2 (5 bases each). V lost 7 bases and J lost 3, with 17 bases in between. Looked up from germline, CDR1 is LNHDA and CDR2 is SQIVND (reference sequence). This CDR3 spans 15 amino acids. Here the CDR3 reads CASTRGARLTDTQYF. The CDR3 nucleotides are TGTGCCAGTACTCGAGGGGCTAGACTTACAGATACGCAGTATTTT.

J is TRBJ1-2 and V is TRBV30; D not certain. The germline CDR1 and CDR2 sequences are GTSNPN and SVGIG (reference sequence). V dropped 3 bases and J dropped 5 bases, with 10 bases sitting between them. The CDR3 runs 12 residues. CDR3 residues: CAWRTPVYGYTF. CDR3 DNA sequence: TGTGCCTGGAGAACGCCAGTATATGGCTACACCTTC.

V gene TRBV10-3 combines with J gene TRBJ1-3; 8 bases map to TRBD1. This CDR3 has 13 amino acids. Germline CDR1 and CDR2: ENHRY and SYGVKD. The junction had 0 bases not matched to a gene; V was cut back by 6 bases and J by 2 bases. CDR3 in amino acids: CAIRGQAGNTIYF. CDR3 coding DNA: TGTGCCATCAGGGGACAGGCTGGAAACACCATATATTTT.

This chain joins TRBV7-2 and TRBJ2-7; D is perhaps TRBD2 (6 bases). V was clipped by 3 bases and J by 0 bases, with 9 bases between them. CDR1 and CDR2 (germline): SGHTA, FQGNSA. The CDR3 length is 14 residues. This CDR3 reads CASSFGTFSYEQYF. CDR3 coding DNA: TGTGCCAGCAGCTTCGGGACTTTCTCCTACGAGCAGTACTTC.

This clone occurred once. The chain has TRBV6-5 and TRBJ2-5; 8 bases are shared with TRBD2. The CDR3 has 15 residues. Looked up from germline, CDR1 is MNHEY and CDR2 is SVGAGI. Trimming took 4 bases from V and 2 from J; bases not matched to a gene: 6. The CDR3 sequence is CASSLGGRPQETQYF. DNA for the CDR3: TGTGCCAGCAGTTTGGGCGGGAGGCCACAAGAGACCCAGTACTTC.

The gene calls are TRBV9 and TRBJ1-2; D gene ambiguous. There are 15 residues in the CDR3. Germline CDR1 is SGDLS and CDR2 is YYNGEE. V lost 0 bases, J lost 6 bases, and 15 bases lay in between. The CDR3 protein is CASSVGGGSGDGYTF. DNA for the CDR3: TGTGCCAGCAGCGTAGGTGGCGGGTCTGGGGATGGCTACACCTTC. The whole variable domain, filled in from reference TRBV9 and TRBJ1-2, reads DSGVTQTPKHLITATGQRVTLRCSPRSGDLSVYWYQQSLDQGLQFLIQYYNGEERAKGNILERFSAQQFPDLHSELNLSSLELGDSALYFCASSVGGGSGDGYTFGSGTRLTVV.

This chain uses TRBV5-4 with TRBJ1-1, with 8 bases matching TRBD1. Looked up from germline, CDR1 is SGHNT and CDR2 is YYREEE (reference sequence). V was clipped by 0 bases and J by 4 bases; unmatched bases: 2. The CDR3 contains 14 residues. CDR3 amino acids: CASSLDQGATEAFF. In nucleotides, the CDR3 is TGTGCCAGCAGCTTGGACCAGGGGGCCACTGAAGCTTTCTTT.

J is TRBJ2-6 and V is TRBV7-8; D perhaps matches TRBD2 (5 bases). This CDR3 is 17 amino acids long. V lost 3 bases and J lost 2, with 14 bases in between. Germline V gene lookup returns CDR1 SGHVS and CDR2 FQNEAQ. CDR3 sequence: CASSLESPGTGANVLTF. CDR3 sequence (DNA): TGTGCCAGCAGCTTGGAATCTCCGGGGACTGGGGCCAACGTCCTGACTTTC.

Turning to this clone: An end of the junction does not agree with germline; a read error may underlie this. The rearrangement uses TRBV7-7 and TRBJ2-3, with D tentatively TRBD2 (6 bases). CDR1 is SSHAT, CDR2 FNYEAQ, per germline (reference sequence). The CDR3 runs 16 residues. The CDR3 region is CASSLGAPGGTDTQYF. Written as DNA, the CDR3 is TGTGCTAGCAGCTTGGGAGCGCCGGGGGGCACAGATACGCAGTATTTT.

The chain uses TRBV14 and TRBJ1-2, with D possibly TRBD1 on 5 matching bases. Germline V gene data show CDR1 as SGHDN and CDR2 as FVKESK. Trimming removed 1 base from V and 8 bases from J, with 11 bases in between. The CDR3 length is 13 residues. The CDR3, as DNA: TGTGCCAGCAGCCAAGGGCCAGGGAGCGGCTACACCTTC. Encoded protein: CASSQGPGSGYTF.

V usage is TRBV5-1 and J usage is TRBJ2-2, with 15 positions matching TRBD2. This CDR3 comprises 18 residues. Trimming at V came to 3 bases and at J to 4 bases, leaving 7 bases not matched to a gene. In germline, CDR1 is SGHRS, CDR2 YFSETQ. CDR3 loop: CASSYGTSGGTFTGELFF. CDR3 coding DNA: TGCGCCAGCAGCTACGGGACTAGCGGGGGGACGTTCACCGGGGAGCTGTTTTTT.

Concerning this clone: A junction end diverges from the germline sequence, so it may reflect a read error. The identical CDR3 is also encoded by other nucleotide sequences in the sample. The chain is built from TRBV7-7 and TRBJ2-5; TRBD2 matches at 12 bases. From germline, CDR1 is SSHAT and CDR2 FNYEAQ (reference sequence). The CDR3 sequence is 15 residues long. As DNA, the CDR3 is TGTGCTAGCAGCTTACTAGCGGGGGGCCAAGAGACCCAGTACTTC. Translated: CASSLLAGGQETQYF.